This T cell receptor (beta chain) was retrieved from a study of cytomegalovirus exposure and HLA in healthy donors. In its sample, this clone was seen once. Its antigen is as yet unknown. The PCR had 60 Vbeta and 13 Jbeta primers. Assay: immunoSEQ multiplex PCR; the TCRdb copy retains only in-frame clones and omits some. The table shows about 180,000 clones, with approximately 80% occurring only once. The V gene lost 4 bases and the J gene lost 2 bases, with 13 bases spanning the gap. This CDR3 region has 15 residues. In germline, CDR1 is SGHRS, CDR2 YFSETQ. Study-level points and caveats: In a later analysis, TCR association rates varied by HLA locus: DRB1 most, HLA-C fewest. The investigators catalogued 164 TCR beta chains as cytomegalovirus-associated. Further analysis was carried out later, and it showed several of the most significant clusters appearing linked to common viral pathogens.

The chain uses TRBV5-1 and TRBJ1-5, with D possibly matching TRBD1 (6 bases). The specimen was PBMCs. The receptor's source is a woman aged 50 to 65 in good health and CMV-seronegative. CDR3 sequence (DNA): TGCGCCAGCAGCCCTGGACCAGGGGGCAATCAGCCCCAGCATTTT. Its protein product is CASSPGPGGNQPQHF.